The 32 T cell receptor beta chains below were found in one sample sequenced in a study of blood T cell repertoires in COVID-19 (dated by TCRdb to about 2020). The library was generated by the immunoSEQ multiplex PCR assay. Entries here come from immuneACCESS through TCRdb and include only in-frame sequences with V and J called. Some clones fail to appear in such tables; in the studies checked, an unresolved V gene covers under half of the shortfall, and the cause of the remainder is unknown. The sample table shows 150,000 to 200,000 clones, and about 86% are seen once. The ten top clones hold over 7.5% of the sample. Sequencing was carried out using peripheral blood. Receptors were obtained from a man in his fifties or sixties with active or convalescent COVID-19.

J is TRBJ2-2 and V is TRBV7-2; TRBD1 is a possible D gene (6 bases). The CDR3 has 14 amino acids. Trimming cost V 0 bases and J 8 bases, with 10 bases left between them. The germline V gene has CDR1 SGHTA and CDR2 FQGNSA. CDR3 residues: CASSLAHREGELFF. CDR3 sequence (DNA): TGTGCCAGCAGCTTAGCGCACAGGGAGGGGGAGCTGTTTTTT.

The chain carries TRBV7-9 and TRBJ2-5, with 8 bases lining up with TRBD2. From germline, CDR1 is SEHNR and CDR2 FQNEAQ (reference sequence). Losses at the gene ends were 7 bases for V and 4 bases for J; bases not matched to a gene: 8. CDR3 length equals 14 residues. The CDR3 coding sequence is TGTGCCAGCATCCCTATAGCGGGGCGAGAGACCCAGTACTTC. This sequence encodes CASIPIAGRETQYF.

The chain uses TRBV12-3 or TRBV12-4 and TRBJ2-1; D possibly corresponds to TRBD1 (6 bases). Trimming left V 2 bases short and J 6 bases short, with 8 bases between. The CDR3 runs to 13 residues. The chain's CDR3 is CASSLIGGNEQFF. The DNA of the CDR3 is TGTGCCAGCAGTTTAATAGGGGGCAATGAGCAGTTCTTC.

This chain links TRBV10-3 with TRBJ2-7; 11 positions agree with TRBD1. J lost 7 bases, V lost 2 bases, and 4 bases had no gene match. The germline CDR1 and CDR2 sequences are ENHRY and SYGVKD. This CDR3 region has 14 residues. This chain's CDR3 is CAISEAGTGGEQYF. The CDR3 DNA reads as TGTGCCATCAGTGAGGCCGGGACAGGGGGAGAGCAGTACTTC.

This chain uses TRBV19 with TRBJ1-4, with D unclear. Per germline, CDR1 LNHDA and CDR2 SQIVND (reference sequence). The CDR3 is 15 amino acids. Trimming took 7 bases from V and 4 from J, leaving 16 bases between them. CDR3 protein: CASTEGVGFNEKLFF. The CDR3 nucleotides are TGTGCCAGTACCGAGGGTGTTGGCTTTAATGAAAAACTGTTTTTT.

The chain carries TRBV4-3 and TRBJ2-5; D gene ambiguous. V was shortened by 4 bases and J by 3 bases, with 12 bases between the two germline ends. The CDR3 totals 14 residues. Germline lookup yields CDR1 LGHNA and CDR2 YSLEER. Here the CDR3 DNA reads TGCGCCAGCAGCCGCCAGCGCAGTGAAGAGACCCAGTACTTC. The encoded protein is CASSRQRSEETQYF.

The rearrangement joins TRBV6-5 to TRBJ1-4; no clear D gene. Trimming took off 4 bases at V and 8 bases at J, with 8 bases between the two ends. The CDR3 is made up of 12 amino acids. Germline CDR1 reads MNHEY; CDR2 reads SVGAGI. This CDR3 reads CASSSPGEKLFF. For the CDR3, the DNA is TGTGCCAGCAGTTCCCCGGGGGAAAAACTGTTTTTT.

The chain carries TRBV9 and TRBJ2-1; 11 nucleotides agree with TRBD2. Trimming at V came to 4 bases and at J to 2 bases, leaving 8 bases not matched to a gene. Germline CDR1 is SGDLS and CDR2 is YYNGEE. This CDR3 region has 17 residues. CDR3 sequence: CASSSSLTSGTYNEQFF. The CDR3 region has the DNA TGTGCCAGCAGCTCTTCACTGACTAGCGGGACCTACAATGAGCAGTTCTTC. The whole variable domain, filled in from reference TRBV9 and TRBJ2-1, reads DSGVTQTPKHLITATGQRVTLRCSPRSGDLSVYWYQQSLDQGLQFLIQYYNGEERAKGNILERFSAQQFPDLHSELNLSSLELGDSALYFCASSSSLTSGTYNEQFFGPGTRLTVL.

The chain has TRBV7-9 and TRBJ2-2; weak D call: TRBD2 (5 bases). CDR1 and CDR2 from the germline V gene are SEHNR and FQNEAQ (reference sequence). V lost 6 bases and J lost 5, with 19 bases in between. CDR3 length: 16 amino acids. The CDR3 region is CASSSALAARTGELFF. The DNA of the CDR3 is TGTGCCAGCAGTTCGGCCCTAGCTGCTAGGACCGGGGAGCTGTTTTTT.

This chain joins TRBV9 and TRBJ1-3, with TRBD1 matching over 7 bases. The germline V gene encodes CDR1 SGDLS and CDR2 YYNGEE. After removal of 3 bases from V and 2 bases from J, the junction contained 5 bases not matched to a gene. This CDR3 is built from 15 residues. Written as DNA, the CDR3 is TGTGCCAGCAGCGCACAGGGGACAGCTGGAAACACCATATATTTT. This sequence encodes CASSAQGTAGNTIYF.

V is TRBV6-5 and J is TRBJ2-7; 7 bases are a match to TRBD1. This CDR3 region has 14 residues. Germline V gene sequence: CDR1 MNHEY, CDR2 SVGAGI. The V and J ends lost 0 bases and 2 bases, in that order; junction bases with no gene match: 1. This CDR3 reads CASSYSTGAYEQYF. CDR3 DNA: TGTGCCAGCAGTTACTCTACAGGGGCCTACGAGCAGTACTTC.

This sequence joins TRBV27 and TRBJ2-1, with a weak D call TRBD1 (6 bases). The CDR3 is 16 amino acids. Deletions cut 5 bases from V and 3 bases from J, with 17 bases between. Germline CDR1 MNHEY, CDR2 SMNVEV (reference sequence). CDR3: CASSVRGTTNYNEQFF. The CDR3 DNA reads as TGTGCCAGCAGTGTCAGAGGGACAACTAACTACAATGAGCAGTTCTTC.

This clone was recorded once. The V call is TRBV19, the J call TRBJ2-2; D gene ambiguous. The CDR3 sequence is 14 residues long. Trimming cost V 3 bases and J 3 bases, with 8 bases left between them. The germline CDR1 and CDR2 sequences are LNHDA and SQIVND (reference sequence). CDR3 protein: CASSIRVHTGELFF. The CDR3 region has the DNA TGTGCCAGTAGTATCCGGGTCCACACCGGGGAGCTGTTTTTT. The full variable domain, rest sourced from reference TRBV19 and TRBJ2-2, is DGGITQSPKYLFRKEGQNVTLSCEQNLNHDAMYWYRQDPGQGLRLIYYSQIVNDFQKGDIAEGYSVSREKKESFPLTVTSAQKNPTAFYLCASSIRVHTGELFFGEGSRLTVL.

The rearrangement uses TRBV29-1 and TRBJ2-3; D is perhaps TRBD2 (5 bases). Trimming shortened V by 6 bases and J by 5 bases, and 12 bases separated the two germline ends. Germline V gene sequence: CDR1 SQVTM, CDR2 ANQGSEA. The CDR3 runs to 12 residues. CDR3 sequence (DNA): TGCAGCGTGGAAATAGGAGGAGATACGCAGTATTTT. Its protein is CSVEIGGDTQYF.

This chain connects TRBV4-1 to TRBJ1-5, with D perhaps matching TRBD1 (5 bases). Germline assignment: CDR1 MGHRA and CDR2 YSYEKL. The CDR3 sequence is 16 residues long. Trimming removed 0 bases at V and 3 bases at J, with 12 bases between. The CDR3 here is CASSQDVWGLNQPQHF. For the CDR3, the DNA is TGCGCCAGCAGCCAAGACGTGTGGGGCCTCAATCAGCCCCAGCATTTT.

This clone has only a few counts. The rearrangement joins TRBV6-5 to TRBJ2-3, with 13 bases matching TRBD2. J lost 4 bases, V lost 4 bases, and 5 bases had no gene match. This CDR3 has 16 residues. CDR1 is MNHEY, CDR2 SVGAGI, per germline. The CDR3 DNA is TGTGCCAGCAGTTCCGTAGGACTAGCGGGAGCAGATACGCAGTATTTT. Translation: CASSSVGLAGADTQYF.

CDR3 in amino acids: CASRDSTNEKLFF. For the CDR3, the DNA is TGTGCCAGCCGGGACAGTACTAATGAAAAACTGTTTTTT. The V call is TRBV18, the J call TRBJ1-4; 7 bases are shared with TRBD1. V trimming: 8 bases; J trimming: 2 bases; junction bases outside the gene matches: 2. Germline lookup yields CDR1 KGHSH and CDR2 LQKENI. This CDR3 has 13 amino acids.

This clone was detected a few times. The chain joins TRBV5-1 to TRBJ2-2, with D possibly TRBD2 on 5 matching bases. The ends were cut back, 3 bases at V and 5 bases at J, with 17 bases in the middle. CDR1 and CDR2 from the germline V gene are SGHRS and YFSETQ. The CDR3 consists of 16 residues. The CDR3 protein is CASSSLSDSQTGELFF. The DNA for the CDR3 is TGCGCCAGCAGCTCCCTCTCGGACTCACAGACCGGGGAGCTGTTTTTT.

V usage is TRBV2 and J usage is TRBJ2-7; 7 bases fit TRBD2. This CDR3 comprises 14 residues. The V gene end was trimmed by 3 bases and the J gene end by 7 bases; junction bases not matched to a gene: 9. From germline, CDR1 is SNHLY and CDR2 FYNNEI. This CDR3 reads CASSDSGGVFEQYF. The DNA for the CDR3 is TGTGCCAGCAGTGACAGTGGGGGGGTTTTTGAGCAGTACTTC.

The rearrangement uses TRBV12-3 or TRBV12-4 and TRBJ1-1; the D is unclear. The CDR3 covers 13 residues. V shed 5 bases and J shed 3 bases, with 10 bases lying between them. DNA for the CDR3: TGTGCCAGCAGTGAAACACAGCACACTGAAGCTTTCTTT. Amino acids: CASSETQHTEAFF.

The rearrangement joins TRBV19 to TRBJ2-3, with 7 bases identical to TRBD2. V shed 9 bases, J shed 4 bases, and the junction held 7 bases outside the gene matches. The CDR3 loop spans 13 amino acids. Germline assignment: CDR1 LNHDA and CDR2 SQIVND (reference sequence). Here the CDR3 reads CASRGLDPDTQYF. The CDR3 nucleotides are TGTGCCAGCCGAGGACTAGATCCAGATACGCAGTATTTT.

This clone was counted a single time. This chain links TRBV6-2 or TRBV6-3 with TRBJ1-5; TRBD1 agrees at 7 bases. This CDR3 spans 19 amino acids. The germline V gene encodes CDR1 MNHEY and CDR2 SVGEGT. Germline trimming cut 4 bases from V and 4 bases from J; bases unmatched to any gene: 19. This CDR3 is CASSSNKRESLDRNQPQHF. The CDR3 DNA follows: TGTGCCAGCAGTTCCAATAAGAGGGAATCACTGGACAGGAATCAGCCCCAGCATTTT.

This clone was picked up a small number of times. The chain has TRBV28 and TRBJ2-7; TRBD1 agrees at 10 bases. Trimming cost V 4 bases and J 2 bases; bases outside gene matches: 2. CDR1 is MDHEN, CDR2 SYDVKM, per germline. This CDR3 is 14 amino acids long. In DNA form, the CDR3 reads TGTGCCAGCAGTTCAGGGACAGGGGCCTACGAGCAGTACTTC. Residues: CASSSGTGAYEQYF.

This sequence joins TRBV3-1 (or the pseudogene TRBV3-2) and TRBJ1-5; D gene unclear. Germline CDR1 is LGHDT and CDR2 is YNNKEL (reference sequence). The germline V and J ends were trimmed by 4 bases and 4 bases, with 5 bases remaining between them. This CDR3 has 12 amino acids. The chain's CDR3 is CASSPGNQPQHF. CDR3 in DNA: TGTGCCAGCAGCCCGGGGAATCAGCCCCAGCATTTT.

This sequence joins TRBV19 and TRBJ1-1, with D unresolved. The CDR3 sequence is 15 residues long. V gave up 4 bases and J gave up 6 bases, with 18 bases separating them. Germline V gene data show CDR1 as LNHDA and CDR2 as SQIVND (reference sequence). The CDR3, as DNA: TGTGCCAGTAGTAACCCCCCGGGGAGGGAGTCTGAAGCTTTCTTT. Amino acid sequence: CASSNPPGRESEAFF.

The J gene is TRBJ2-7, the V gene TRBV24-1; D is undetermined. CDR1 and CDR2 (germline): KGHDR, SFDVKD. V lost 5 bases and J 6 bases, leaving 16 bases between the germline ends. The CDR3 is 14 residues long. CDR3 nucleotides: TGTGCCACCAGTGCCGGAAGTTTGGGCGCCGAGCAGTACTTC. This gives the protein CATSAGSLGAEQYF.

This rearrangement joins TRBV5-1 to TRBJ2-3, with 9 bases that match TRBD2. Looked up from germline, CDR1 is SGHRS and CDR2 is YFSETQ. V lost 4 bases to trimming and J lost 0 bases; unmatched junction nucleotides: 6. The CDR3 contains 16 residues. The CDR3 DNA follows: TGCGCCAGCAGCCTACCTAGCGGGACTAGCACAGATACGCAGTATTTT. It codes for CASSLPSGTSTDTQYF.

The sample holds one count of this clone. This chain connects TRBV18 to TRBJ1-1, with D unclear. Germline V lookup: CDR1 KGHSH, CDR2 LQKENI. V was trimmed by 0 bases and J by 2 bases, leaving 10 bases between them. This CDR3 is built from 15 residues. This CDR3 is CASSPPKTGNTEAFF. As DNA, the CDR3 is TGTGCCAGCTCACCACCGAAGACGGGAAACACTGAAGCTTTCTTT.

The chain joins TRBV18 to TRBJ2-2, with D maybe TRBD1 (6 bases). CDR3 length: 18 residues. V lost 1 base to trimming and J lost 2 bases, with 17 bases between them. Germline V CDR1 and CDR2: KGHSH, LQKENI. The CDR3 bases are TGTGCCAGCTCACCACGGGCCAGCAGGGGAACTAACACCGGGGAGCTGTTTTTT. It codes for CASSPRASRGTNTGELFF.

The genes are TRBV3-1 (or the pseudogene TRBV3-2) and TRBJ1-5, with D unresolved. The V gene's germline CDR1 is LGHDT and CDR2 YNNKEL (reference sequence). The CDR3 runs 15 residues. V lost 0 bases, J lost 0 bases, and 6 bases lay in between. The CDR3 here is CASSQDRFSNQPQHF. CDR3 coding DNA: TGTGCCAGCAGCCAAGACAGGTTTAGCAATCAGCCCCAGCATTTT.

J is TRBJ1-4 and V is TRBV10-3; a possible D gene is TRBD1 (6 bases). CDR1 and CDR2 (germline): ENHRY, SYGVKD. V dropped 2 bases and J dropped 8 bases, with 12 bases sitting between them. The CDR3 is made up of 14 amino acids. The DNA of the CDR3 is TGTGCCATCAGTGAGGGGGGCCCTGGCGAAAAACTGTTTTTT. This encodes CAISEGGPGEKLFF.

CDR3 protein: CASSQGGGSGNTIYF. As DNA, the CDR3 is TGTGCCAGCAGCCAGGGGGGAGGCTCTGGAAACACCATATATTTT. The gene calls are TRBV2 and TRBJ1-3, with 7 bases lining up with TRBD1. The CDR3 runs to 15 residues. The germline gives CDR1 SNHLY, CDR2 FYNNEI. V was pared by 6 bases and J by 0 bases, with 5 bases of the junction left unmatched.